This T cell receptor beta chain was obtained from a study of T cell responses to AZD1222 COVID-19 vaccine. On the study more broadly: Second doses at about 4 or about 12 weeks were pooled.

Here immunoSEQ multiplex PCR was the method, and the copy in TCRdb shows in-frame clones only, minus some. The table records roughly 120,000 clones, approximately 86% of them present only once. Germline CDR1 MNHEY, CDR2 SVGAGI. The CDR3 sequence is 15 residues long. Findings and caveats of the study: Among vaccine-associated CD4 TCRs, coverage spanned spike, with dominance at 160-218 and 743-854. Sampling that yielded the repertoires occurred only after the peak T cell response.

This clone was detected once. What it recognizes is unknown. Compared with germline, one end of the junction differs, possibly owing to a read error. The chain recombines TRBV6-5 with TRBJ2-7; the D gene could be TRBD1 or TRBD2 (5 bases each). The sample consisted of peripheral blood, taken on day 0 of AZD1222 vaccination. This clonotype was sampled from an adult in good health. Here the CDR3 reads CASRYYRDGTYEQYF. The CDR3 nucleotides read TGTGCCAGCAGATACTACCGGGACGGTACCTACGAGCAGTACTTC.